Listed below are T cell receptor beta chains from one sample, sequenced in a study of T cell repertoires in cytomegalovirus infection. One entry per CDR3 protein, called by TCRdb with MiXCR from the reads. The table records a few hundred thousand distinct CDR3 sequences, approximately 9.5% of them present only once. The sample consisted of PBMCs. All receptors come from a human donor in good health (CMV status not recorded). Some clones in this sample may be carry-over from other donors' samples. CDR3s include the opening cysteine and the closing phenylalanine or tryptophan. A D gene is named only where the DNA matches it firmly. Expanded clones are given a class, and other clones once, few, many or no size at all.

TGTGCCAGCAGCTTAGGGGGCTGGGAGAACACTGAAGCTTTCTTT	CASSLGGWENTEAFF	TRBV7-2	TRBJ1-1	few	.
TGTGCCAGCAGTTTACTCCAGGGCAACTACGAGCAGTACTTC	CASSLLQGNYEQYF	TRBV12-3/TRBV12-4	TRBJ2-7	few	.
TGTGCCAGCAGCCCTACGACAGGAAGCAATCAGCCCCAGCATTTT	CASSPTTGSNQPQHF	TRBV7-9	TRBJ1-5	many	.
TGTGCCAGCAGTTTACCGTACGGGGGACTGTTTTTT	CASSLPYGGLFF	TRBV28	TRBJ1-4	many	.
TGTGCCAGCAGTGAGGGCGAACAGGAACGCTATGGCTACGCCTTC	CASSEGEQERYGYAF	TRBV2	TRBJ1-2	.	.
TGTGCCAGCTCCCTTAATTTGGGAACCGATACGCAGTATTTT	CASSLNLGTDTQYF	TRBV7-6	TRBJ2-3	.	.
TGTGCCTGGAGTGCAGTGGGGCCCAGTGTTGAAAAACTGTTTTTT	CAWSAVGPSVEKLFF	TRBV30	TRBJ1-4	.	.
TGTGCCAGCAGTTACTCCACGACGGGAATCGGGATCGAGCAGTACTTC	CASSYSTTGIGIEQYF	TRBV6-2/TRBV6-3	TRBJ2-7	.	.
TGTGCCAGCAGTCCCGAAAAACTGTTTTTT	CASSPEKLFF	TRBV7-9	TRBJ1-4	.	.
TGTGCCAGCAGCTTAGAATCGCGGCCCCCTAACTATGGCTACACCTTC	CASSLESRPPNYGYTF	TRBV7-2	TRBJ1-2	many	.
TGTGCCAGCAGCTTTCAGGGGAGTTCACCCCTCCACTTT	CASSFQGSSPLHF	TRBV7-2	TRBJ1-6	.	.
TGTGCCAGCAGTGTCCTTAATACGCAGTATTTT	CASSVLNTQYF	TRBV12-3/TRBV12-4	TRBJ2-3	many	.
TGCAGTGCTAGGCTATCCGGGACAGCCAATGAGCAGTTCTTC	CSARLSGTANEQFF	TRBV20-1	TRBJ2-1	.	TRBD1
TGCGCCAGCAGCCAGCAGGGACTAGCCACCACCGGGGAGCTGTTTTTT	CASSQQGLATTGELFF	TRBV4-3	TRBJ2-2	.	TRBD2
TGTGCCAGCAGTTCAACCAGAGCACAGGGACCTGAAGCTTTCTTT	CASSSTRAQGPEAFF	TRBV12-3/TRBV12-4	TRBJ1-1	.	.
TGTGCCAGTCTCGGGCGGGAGAGCGATGAGCAGTTCTTC	CASLGRESDEQFF	TRBV19	TRBJ2-1	many	TRBD2
TGTGCCAGCAGTCGGGGCCGGGTCTCTGGGGCCAACGTCCTGACTTTC	CASSRGRVSGANVLTF	TRBV7-2	TRBJ2-6	few	.
TGTGCCAGCAGTGGGGACAGCGGGCCGGGGACTGAAGCTTTCTTT	CASSGDSGPGTEAFF	TRBV2	TRBJ1-1	few	TRBD1
TGTGCCAGCAGCTCACGCCCCGATGAGCAGTTCTTC	CASSSRPDEQFF	TRBV11-3	TRBJ2-1	many	.
TGCGCCAGCAGCTCCACCCCTACAATTGCAACTAATGAAAAACTGTTTTTT	CASSSTPTIATNEKLFF	TRBV5-1	TRBJ1-4	.	.
TGTGCCAGCAGGGACGGAAGCAATCAGCCCCAGCATTTT	CASRDGSNQPQHF	TRBV28	TRBJ1-5	many	.
TGTGCCAGCGAGGCACAAGTCCCGCTGGGGGCCCAGCATTTT	CASEAQVPLGAQHF	TRBV6-6	TRBJ1-5	.	.
TGTGCCAGTAGTATAGCAGGGAAGAGCCATGAAGCTTTCTTT	CASSIAGKSHEAFF	TRBV19	TRBJ1-1	few	.
TGCAGTGCATCCCAGGGGGGGGAGCAGCCCCAGCATTTT	CSASQGGEQPQHF	TRBV20-1	TRBJ1-5	many	TRBD1
TGTGCCACCAACACCGTCAATCAGCCCCAGCATTTT	CATNTVNQPQHF	TRBV15	TRBJ1-5	.	.
TGTGCCAGCAGCTTAGGCCAGGGGGTTGGCGGGAGGACTGAAGCTTTCTTT	CASSLGQGVGGRTEAFF	TRBV7-9	TRBJ1-1	few	TRBD1
TGTGCCAGCAGCCTAGACTCTAGCGGGGGCAATGAGCAGTTCTTC	CASSLDSSGGNEQFF	TRBV7-2	TRBJ2-1	many	TRBD2
TGTGCCAGCAGTTTGTACCTTGGGGGGGGCACTGAAGCTTTCTTT	CASSLYLGGGTEAFF	TRBV28	TRBJ1-1	.	.
TGTGCCAGCAGCTGGCGACAGGGGGGGACCGGGGAGCTGTTTTTT	CASSWRQGGTGELFF	TRBV7-2	TRBJ2-2	many	TRBD1
TGTGCCACCAGCAGAGGACCCAACCTCGGAAACACCATATATTTT	CATSRGPNLGNTIYF	TRBV15	TRBJ1-3	many	.
TGTGCCATCAGTGAGTCGGCGAAGGGAGACGAGCAGTACTTC	CAISESAKGDEQYF	TRBV10-3	TRBJ2-7	few	.
TGTGCCAGCACTCACAACGTTGGCTCCTACAATGAGCAGTTCTTC	CASTHNVGSYNEQFF	TRBV7-9	TRBJ2-1	many	.
TGTGCCACCAGTGATAAAGGGCCTAACTATGGCTACACCTTC	CATSDKGPNYGYTF	TRBV24-1	TRBJ1-2	.	.
TGTGCCAGCACCCAAGGGCTAGCGGGAGGGCCCGGGGAGCTGTTTTTT	CASTQGLAGGPGELFF	TRBV28	TRBJ2-2	.	TRBD2
TGTGCCAGCAGCTTAATCGGGACTAGCGGGGGGTACTACAATGAGCAGTTCTTC	CASSLIGTSGGYYNEQFF	TRBV7-9	TRBJ2-1	many	TRBD2
TGCAGCGTCCCGGGACAGAGGAACACCGGGGAGCTGTTTTTT	CSVPGQRNTGELFF	TRBV29-1	TRBJ2-2	few	TRBD1
TGTGCCAGCAGTCCCCGGGTTACCAAAAACATTCAGTACTTC	CASSPRVTKNIQYF	TRBV12-3/TRBV12-4	TRBJ2-4	.	.
TGCGCCAGCAGCGACAGGGGGCCCTACAATGAGCAGTTCTTC	CASSDRGPYNEQFF	TRBV4-3	TRBJ2-1	many	TRBD1
TGCGCCAGCACCGAAATAGGTGGGATTGGTAATTCACCCCTCCACTTT	CASTEIGGIGNSPLHF	TRBV5-1	TRBJ1-6	many	.
TGTGCCAGCAGTTGGTTGTCCGGAGATACGCAGTATTTT	CASSWLSGDTQYF	TRBV12-3/TRBV12-4	TRBJ2-3	.	.
TGTGCCAGCAAACCGACTAGCGGGACGGACTACGAGCAGTACTTC	CASKPTSGTDYEQYF	TRBV7-2	TRBJ2-7	many	TRBD2
TGTGCCAGCAGCTTGACACCCCAGGGGGCGCGTAACACTGAAGCTTTCTTT	CASSLTPQGARNTEAFF	TRBV7-6	TRBJ1-1	few	TRBD1
TGTGCCAGCTCACCGCGACAGGGGAATACCTACGAGCAGTACTTC	CASSPRQGNTYEQYF	TRBV18	TRBJ2-7	many	TRBD1
TGTGCCAGCAGCCCATCACGGGCCTCTGGAAACACCATATATTTT	CASSPSRASGNTIYF	TRBV7-4	TRBJ1-3	.	.
TGTGCCAGCAGCTCCCGGGTCCAAGAGACCCAGTACTTC	CASSSRVQETQYF	TRBV7-8	TRBJ2-5	many	.
TGTGCCAGCAACCACTGGGGGGACAGGGGCACCGGTGAGCAGTTCTTC	CASNHWGDRGTGEQFF	TRBV7-4	TRBJ2-1	few	TRBD1
TGCAGCGTAGCACCGACAGACACCTACGAGCAGTACTTC	CSVAPTDTYEQYF	TRBV29-1	TRBJ2-7	.	.
TGTGCCACCAGTGGTGGGAAGAGCGGGGGGGGCCACGAGCAGTACTTC	CATSGGKSGGGHEQYF	TRBV10-3	TRBJ2-7	.	TRBD2
TGTGCCAGCAGCTTAGCGCCACAAGATACGCAGTATTTT	CASSLAPQDTQYF	TRBV7-3	TRBJ2-3	few	.
TGTGCCACCAGCAGAGATCCCGATCAGCCCCAGCATTTT	CATSRDPDQPQHF	TRBV15	TRBJ1-5	.	.
TGTGCCAGCAGTCCCTACCGAGCTAGCGGAACCTACGAGCAGTACTTC	CASSPYRASGTYEQYF	TRBV6-2/TRBV6-3	TRBJ2-7	few	TRBD2